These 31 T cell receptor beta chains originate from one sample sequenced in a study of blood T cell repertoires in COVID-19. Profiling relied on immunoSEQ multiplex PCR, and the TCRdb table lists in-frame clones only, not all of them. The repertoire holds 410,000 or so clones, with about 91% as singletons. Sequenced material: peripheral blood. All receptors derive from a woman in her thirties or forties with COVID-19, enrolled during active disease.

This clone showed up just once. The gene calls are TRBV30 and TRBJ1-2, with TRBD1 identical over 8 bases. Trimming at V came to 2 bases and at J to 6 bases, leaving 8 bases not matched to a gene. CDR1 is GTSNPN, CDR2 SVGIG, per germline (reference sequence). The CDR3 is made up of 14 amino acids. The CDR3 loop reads CAWSQRYRGDGYTF. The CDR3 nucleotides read TGTGCCTGGAGTCAGAGATACAGGGGGGATGGCTACACCTTC.

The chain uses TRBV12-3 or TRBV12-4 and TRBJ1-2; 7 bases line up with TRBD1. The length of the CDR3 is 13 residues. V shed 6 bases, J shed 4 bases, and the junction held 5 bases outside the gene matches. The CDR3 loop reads CASSTRDSYGYTF. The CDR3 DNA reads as TGTGCCAGCAGCACCCGGGACAGCTATGGCTACACCTTC.

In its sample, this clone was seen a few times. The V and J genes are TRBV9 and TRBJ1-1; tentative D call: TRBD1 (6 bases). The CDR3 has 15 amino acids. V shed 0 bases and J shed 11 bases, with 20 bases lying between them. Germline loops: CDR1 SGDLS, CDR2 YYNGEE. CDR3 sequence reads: CASSVAAGANGGAFF. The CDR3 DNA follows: TGTGCCAGCAGCGTAGCAGCGGGGGCAAATGGTGGGGCTTTCTTT.

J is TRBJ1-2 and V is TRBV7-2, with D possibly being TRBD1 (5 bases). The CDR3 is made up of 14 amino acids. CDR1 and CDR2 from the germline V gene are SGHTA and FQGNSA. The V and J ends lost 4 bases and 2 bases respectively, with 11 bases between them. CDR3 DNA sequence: TGTGCCAGCAGCTCCCCGGGACTAAACTATGGCTACACCTTC. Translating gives CASSSPGLNYGYTF.

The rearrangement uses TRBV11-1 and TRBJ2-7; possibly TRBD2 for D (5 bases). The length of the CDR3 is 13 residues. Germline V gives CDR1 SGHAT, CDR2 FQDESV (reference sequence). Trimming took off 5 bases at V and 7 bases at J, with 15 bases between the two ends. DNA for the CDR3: TGTGCCAGCAGCCCGAGGGCTCGGAGGGAGCAGTACTTC. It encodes CASSPRARREQYF.

The CDR3 loop reads CATSDTSGQGANYEQYF. The CDR3 DNA follows: TGTGCCACCAGTGACACCTCCGGACAGGGGGCGAACTACGAGCAGTACTTC. This sequence joins TRBV24-1 and TRBJ2-7; 11 bases are a match to TRBD1. The CDR3 runs to 17 residues. Germline V gene sequence: CDR1 KGHDR, CDR2 SFDVKD. V lost 4 bases and J lost 3; bases outside the gene matches: 10.

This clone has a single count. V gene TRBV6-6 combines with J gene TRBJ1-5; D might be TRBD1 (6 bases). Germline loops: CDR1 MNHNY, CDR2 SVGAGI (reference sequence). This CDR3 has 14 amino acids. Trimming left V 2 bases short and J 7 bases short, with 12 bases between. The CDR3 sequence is CASSYGGGVQPQHF. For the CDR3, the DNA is TGTGCCAGCAGTTACGGGGGCGGAGTACAGCCCCAGCATTTT.

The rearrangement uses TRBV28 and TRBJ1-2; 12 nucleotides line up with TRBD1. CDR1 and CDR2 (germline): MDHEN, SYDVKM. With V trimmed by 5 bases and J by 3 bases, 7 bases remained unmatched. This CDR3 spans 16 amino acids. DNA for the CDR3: TGTGCCAGCAGTGGCGTGGGGACAGGGGGCCACTATGGCTACACCTTC. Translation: CASSGVGTGGHYGYTF.

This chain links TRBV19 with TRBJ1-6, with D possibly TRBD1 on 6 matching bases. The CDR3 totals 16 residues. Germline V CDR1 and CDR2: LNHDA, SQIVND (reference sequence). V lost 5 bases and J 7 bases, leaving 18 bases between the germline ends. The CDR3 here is CASSPDSVLKNSPLHF. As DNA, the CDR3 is TGTGCCAGTAGTCCGGACAGCGTCCTGAAGAATTCACCCCTCCACTTT.

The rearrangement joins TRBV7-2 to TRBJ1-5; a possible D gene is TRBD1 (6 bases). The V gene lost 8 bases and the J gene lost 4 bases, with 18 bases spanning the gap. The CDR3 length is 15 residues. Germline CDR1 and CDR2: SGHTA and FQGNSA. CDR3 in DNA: TGTGCCAGCGGGCCGGACAGTGGGCATAATCAGCCCCAGCATTTT. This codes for CASGPDSGHNQPQHF.

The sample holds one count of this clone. The CDR3 DNA reads TGTGCCAGCAGTTACCCCCTAGCGGGGGGCCCCGGGGAGCTGTTTTTT. Encoded protein: CASSYPLAGGPGELFF. The rearrangement uses TRBV6-2 or TRBV6-3 and TRBJ2-2, with 11 bases lining up with TRBD2. Germline V gene lookup returns CDR1 MNHEY and CDR2 SVGEGT. This CDR3 is 16 amino acids long. V lost 2 bases and J lost 6; bases outside the gene matches: 5.

The CDR3 loop is CASSQEEGRAAKLFF. CDR3 bases: TGCGCCAGCAGCCAAGAGGAGGGCAGGGCGGCAAAACTGTTTTTT. This chain uses TRBV4-3 with TRBJ1-4; D might be TRBD1 (5 bases). The V gene's germline CDR1 is LGHNA and CDR2 YSLEER. The CDR3 extends over 15 amino acids. V lost 0 bases to trimming and J lost 10 bases, with 15 bases between them.

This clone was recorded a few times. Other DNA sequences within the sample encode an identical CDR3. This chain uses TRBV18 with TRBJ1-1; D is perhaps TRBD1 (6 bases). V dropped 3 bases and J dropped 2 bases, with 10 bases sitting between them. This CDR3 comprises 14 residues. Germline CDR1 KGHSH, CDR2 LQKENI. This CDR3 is CASSPRTANTEAFF. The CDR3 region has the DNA TGTGCCAGCTCACCTAGGACAGCTAACACTGAAGCTTTCTTT.

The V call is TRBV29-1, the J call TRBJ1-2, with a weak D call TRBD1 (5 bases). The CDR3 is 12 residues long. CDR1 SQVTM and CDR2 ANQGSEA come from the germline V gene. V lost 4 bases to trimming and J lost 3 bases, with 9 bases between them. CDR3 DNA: TGCAGCGTTGCGCAGGGTGACTATGGCTACACCTTC. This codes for CSVAQGDYGYTF.

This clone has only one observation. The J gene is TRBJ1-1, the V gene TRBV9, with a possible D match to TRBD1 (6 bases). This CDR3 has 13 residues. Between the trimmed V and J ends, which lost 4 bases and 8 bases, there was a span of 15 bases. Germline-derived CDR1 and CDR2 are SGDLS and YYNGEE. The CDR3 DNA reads TGTGCCAGCAGCCCATGGGACAATACGGAAGCTTTCTTT. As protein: CASSPWDNTEAFF.

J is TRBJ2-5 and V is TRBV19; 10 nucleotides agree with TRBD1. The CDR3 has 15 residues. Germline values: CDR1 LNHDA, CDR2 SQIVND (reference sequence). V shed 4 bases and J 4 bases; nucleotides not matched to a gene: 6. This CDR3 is CASSKGTGEGETQYF. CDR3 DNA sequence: TGTGCCAGTAGTAAAGGGACAGGGGAAGGAGAGACCCAGTACTTC. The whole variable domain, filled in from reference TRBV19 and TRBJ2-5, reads DGGITQSPKYLFRKEGQNVTLSCEQNLNHDAMYWYRQDPGQGLRLIYYSQIVNDFQKGDIAEGYSVSREKKESFPLTVTSAQKNPTAFYLCASSKGTGEGETQYFGPGTRLLVL.

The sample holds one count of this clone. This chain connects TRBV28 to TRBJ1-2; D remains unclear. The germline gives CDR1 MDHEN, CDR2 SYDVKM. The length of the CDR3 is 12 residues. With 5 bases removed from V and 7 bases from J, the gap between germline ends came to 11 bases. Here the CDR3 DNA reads TGTGCCAGCAGTGTCGGTCCGGGTGGCTACACCTTC. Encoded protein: CASSVGPGGYTF.

CDR3 residues: CASSGTTSGGAGTQYF. The CDR3 nucleotides read TGTGCCAGCAGTGGCACTACTAGCGGGGGGGCGGGGACCCAGTACTTC. The rearrangement uses TRBV25-1 and TRBJ2-5, with 13 bases matching TRBD2. Trimming took 4 bases from V and 7 from J; bases not matched to a gene: 9. CDR3 length equals 16 residues. CDR1 and CDR2 (germline): MGHDK, SYGVNS.

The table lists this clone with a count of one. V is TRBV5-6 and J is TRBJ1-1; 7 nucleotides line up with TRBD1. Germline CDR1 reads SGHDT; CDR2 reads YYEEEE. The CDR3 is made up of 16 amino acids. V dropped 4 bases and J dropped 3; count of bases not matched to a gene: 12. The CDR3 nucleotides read TGTGCCAGCAGCCCCTACTCCCGCAGGGGGGACACTGAAGCTTTCTTT. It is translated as CASSPYSRRGDTEAFF. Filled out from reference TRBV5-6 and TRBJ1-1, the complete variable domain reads DAGVTQSPTHLIKTRGQQVTLRCSPKSGHDTVSWYQQALGQGPQFIFQYYEEEERQRGNFPDRFSGHQFPNYSSELNVNALLLGDSALYLCASSPYSRRGDTEAFFGQGTRLTVV.

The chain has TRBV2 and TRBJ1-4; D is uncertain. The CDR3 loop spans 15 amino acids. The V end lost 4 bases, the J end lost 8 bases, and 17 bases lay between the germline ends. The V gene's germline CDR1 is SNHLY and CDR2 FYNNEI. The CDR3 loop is CASSGGVGRKEKLFF. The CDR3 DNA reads TGTGCCAGCAGTGGGGGAGTAGGGAGGAAGGAAAAACTGTTTTTT.

Here the CDR3 DNA reads TGTGCCAGCAGGCCTGGACTGGTAACTGAAGCTTTCTTT. Protein sequence: CASRPGLVTEAFF. The chain uses TRBV6-5 and TRBJ1-1; D call uncertain. Germline loops: CDR1 MNHEY, CDR2 SVGAGI. Trimming took off 6 bases at V and 5 bases at J, with 13 bases between the two ends. This CDR3 region has 13 residues.

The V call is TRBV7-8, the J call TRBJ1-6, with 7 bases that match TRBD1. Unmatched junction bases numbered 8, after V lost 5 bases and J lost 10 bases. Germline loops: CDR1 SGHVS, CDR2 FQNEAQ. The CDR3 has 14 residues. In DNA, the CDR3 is TGTGCCAGCAGCCTCAGACAGGGCGCCTCACCCCTCCACTTT. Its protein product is CASSLRQGASPLHF. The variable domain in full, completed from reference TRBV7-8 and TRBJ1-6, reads GAGVSQSPRYKVAKRGQDVALRCDPISGHVSLFWYQQALGQGPEFLTYFQNEAQLDKSGLPSDRFFAERPEGSVSTLKIQRTQQEDSAVYLCASSLRQGASPLHFGNGTRLTVT.

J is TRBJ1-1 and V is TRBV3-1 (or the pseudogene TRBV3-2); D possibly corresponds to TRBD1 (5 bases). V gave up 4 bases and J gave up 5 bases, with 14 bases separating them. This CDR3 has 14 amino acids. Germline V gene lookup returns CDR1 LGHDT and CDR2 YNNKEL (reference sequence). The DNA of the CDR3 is TGTGCCAGCAGCCCTAGTGGGGGGGATACTGAAGCTTTCTTT. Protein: CASSPSGGDTEAFF.

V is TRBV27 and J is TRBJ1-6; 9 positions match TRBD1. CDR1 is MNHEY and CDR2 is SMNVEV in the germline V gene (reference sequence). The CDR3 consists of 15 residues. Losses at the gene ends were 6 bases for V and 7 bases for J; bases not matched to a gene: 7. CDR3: CASRMQTGGNSPLHF. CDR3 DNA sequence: TGTGCCAGCAGGATGCAAACAGGGGGCAATTCACCCCTCCACTTT.

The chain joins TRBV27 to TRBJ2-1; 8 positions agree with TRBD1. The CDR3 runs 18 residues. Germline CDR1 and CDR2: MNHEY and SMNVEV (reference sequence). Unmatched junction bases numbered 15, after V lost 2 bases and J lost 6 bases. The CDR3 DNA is TGTGCCAGCAGTTTACGGACAGGGTACCCCCTATCTGGCAATGAGCAGTTCTTC. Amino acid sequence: CASSLRTGYPLSGNEQFF.

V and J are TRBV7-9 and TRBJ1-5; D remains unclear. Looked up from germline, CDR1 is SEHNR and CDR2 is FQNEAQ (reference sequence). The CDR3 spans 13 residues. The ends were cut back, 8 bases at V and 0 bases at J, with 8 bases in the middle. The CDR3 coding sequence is TGTGCCAGCGCACGGGATAGCAATCAGCCCCAGCATTTT. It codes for CASARDSNQPQHF.

The CDR3, as DNA: TGTGCCACCCAGGACAGCGGGAACACTGAAGCTTTCTTT. Residues: CATQDSGNTEAFF. This sequence joins TRBV10-3 and TRBJ1-1, with D perhaps TRBD1 (6 bases). In germline, CDR1 is ENHRY, CDR2 SYGVKD. This CDR3 region has 13 residues. Trimming took off 10 bases at V and 1 base at J, with 13 bases between the two ends.

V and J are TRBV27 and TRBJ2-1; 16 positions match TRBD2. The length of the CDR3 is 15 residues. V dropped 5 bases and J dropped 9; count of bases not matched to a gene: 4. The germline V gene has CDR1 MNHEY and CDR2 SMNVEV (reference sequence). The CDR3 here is CASSVGTSGGGEQFF. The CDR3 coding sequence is TGTGCCAGCAGTGTAGGGACTAGCGGGGGGGGTGAGCAGTTCTTC.

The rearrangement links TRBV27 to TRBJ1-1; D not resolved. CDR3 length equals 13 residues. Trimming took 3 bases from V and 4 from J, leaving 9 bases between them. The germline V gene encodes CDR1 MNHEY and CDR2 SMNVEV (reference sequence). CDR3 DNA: TGTGCCAGCAGTTTTAGCACTTTCACTGAAGCTTTCTTT. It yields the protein CASSFSTFTEAFF.

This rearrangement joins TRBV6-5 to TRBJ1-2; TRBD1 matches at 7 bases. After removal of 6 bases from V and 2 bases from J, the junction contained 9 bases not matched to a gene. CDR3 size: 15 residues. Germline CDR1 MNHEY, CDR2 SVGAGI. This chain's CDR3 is CASRQSMGQNYGYTF. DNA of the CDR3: TGTGCCAGCAGGCAATCGATGGGACAGAACTATGGCTACACCTTC.

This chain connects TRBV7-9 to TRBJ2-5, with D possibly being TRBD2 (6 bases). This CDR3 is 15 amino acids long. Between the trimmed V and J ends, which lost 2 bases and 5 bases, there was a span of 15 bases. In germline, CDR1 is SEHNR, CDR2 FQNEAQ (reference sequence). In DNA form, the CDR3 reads TGTGCCAGCAGCTTAAAACAGACTAGAGCTGAGACCCAGTACTTC. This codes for CASSLKQTRAETQYF.